Presented here are 3 T cell receptor delta chains from one specimen sequenced in a study of gamma-delta T cells after stem cell transplantation. TCRdb applied CATT to the RT-PCR reads for clone calling. The data contain some 1,500 delta-chain clones, roughly 23% of them singletons. The source material was gamma-delta T cells. These receptor sequences come from a human donor. It is not recorded whose cells these are; they may come from a transplant donor.

In its sample, this clone is large (0.1 to 1%). CDR3 sequence reads: CACDTVGGIPGDKLIF. In DNA form, the CDR3 reads TGTGCCTGTGACACCGTGGGGGGGATACCGGGCGATAAACTCATCTTT. The gene calls are TRDV2 and TRDJ1, with 9 bases matching TRDD3. In germline, CDR1 is GEAIGNYY, CDR2 EKD. The CDR3 contains 16 residues. With V trimmed by 0 bases and J by 4 bases, 8 bases remained unmatched.

About this clone: This likely reflects a read error, since a far larger clone is one base away. This sequence joins TRDV1 and TRDJ2; TRDD2 matches at 9 bases. Germline CDR1 and CDR2: TSWWSYY and QGS. This CDR3 spans 25 amino acids. V shed 4 bases and J 0 bases; nucleotides not matched to a gene: 30. The CDR3 loop reads CALGGAFLPPLGGWRIKALTAQLFF. CDR3 nucleotide sequence: TGTGCTCTTGGGGGGGCCTTCCTACCGCCCCTGGGGGGCTGGAGGATAAAAGCTTTGACAGCACAACTCTTCTTT.

To note about this clone: This may be a read error, as it is one base from a much larger clone. The chain joins TRDV2 to TRDJ1; a possible D gene is TRDD3 (6 bases). Trimming pared 0 bases from V and 0 bases from J, leaving 10 bases between. CDR1 is GEAIGNYY and CDR2 is EKD in the germline V gene. The CDR3 contains 15 residues. The CDR3 reads CACDTGGTDTDKLIF. The CDR3 DNA reads TGTGCCTGTGACACCGGGGGGACAGACACCGATAAACTCATCTTT.